This entry lists 26 T cell receptor beta chains sequenced from one sample in a study of T cell responses to AZD1222 COVID-19 vaccine. Libraries were prepared by immunoSEQ multiplex PCR; TCRdb keeps only in-frame clonotypes and omits some of them. The data contain roughly 100,000 clones, about four fifths of them singletons. This sample comprised peripheral blood, obtained on day 0 of AZD1222 vaccination. The origin of the receptors is an adult in good health.

This sequence joins TRBV5-6 and TRBJ2-1, with a weak D call TRBD2 (7 bases). This CDR3 contains 15 residues. The germline CDR1 and CDR2 sequences are SGHDT and YYEEEE. V lost 4 bases, J lost 6 bases, and 17 bases lay in between. The CDR3 DNA reads as TGTGCCAGCAGCGGGGCGGGGGCTCCGGGCAATGAGCAGTTCTTC. Translating it yields CASSGAGAPGNEQFF.

As for this clone: One end of the junction is discordant with germline, which a read error may explain. The rearrangement links TRBV4-1 to TRBJ2-1; TRBD1 matches at 10 bases. The CDR3 length is 12 residues. CDR1 MGHRA and CDR2 YSYEKL come from the germline V gene. Written as DNA, the CDR3 is TGCGCCAGCAGCCTTTCGGGACAGGGGAAGATCTTC. Translating gives CASSLSGQGKIF.

J is TRBJ2-2 and V is TRBV3-1 (or the pseudogene TRBV3-2); no reliable D call. The germline CDR1 and CDR2 sequences are LGHDT and YNNKEL (reference sequence). CDR3 size: 16 residues. Trimming removed 4 bases at V and 3 bases at J, with 15 bases between. CDR3 bases: TGTGCCAGCAGCCGAAGGACGGGCAGACACACCGGGGAGCTGTTTTTT. This codes for CASSRRTGRHTGELFF.

This clone appeared a few times. This chain connects TRBV5-1 to TRBJ2-1; D is unclear. Looked up from germline, CDR1 is SGHRS and CDR2 is YFSETQ. The V and J ends lost 4 bases and 6 bases respectively, with 5 bases between them. CDR3 length: 11 residues. This CDR3 reads CASSQANEQFF. The CDR3 region has the DNA TGCGCCAGCAGCCAGGCCAATGAGCAGTTCTTC.

This clone was seen only a few times. V usage is TRBV7-2 and J usage is TRBJ1-1; no clear D gene. The germline gives CDR1 SGHTA, CDR2 FQGNSA. The V end was cut by 6 bases, the J end by 6 bases, with 17 bases between. The CDR3 has 14 residues. The CDR3 loop reads CASSFGGVLAEAFF. The DNA of the CDR3 is TGTGCCAGCAGTTTCGGCGGGGTCCTAGCTGAAGCTTTCTTT.

In regard to this clone: Other DNA sequences in this sample translate to the same CDR3. The chain joins TRBV4-1 to TRBJ2-7; TRBD2 agrees at 7 bases. V dropped 0 bases and J dropped 1; count of bases not matched to a gene: 3. The CDR3 length is 15 residues. Per the germline V gene, CDR1 is MGHRA and CDR2 is YSYEKL. The CDR3: CASSQDSGGSYEQYF. CDR3 DNA: TGCGCCAGCAGCCAAGATTCGGGGGGATCCTACGAGCAGTACTTC.

This chain links TRBV4-1 with TRBJ1-3; D not resolved. Germline CDR1 MGHRA, CDR2 YSYEKL. Trimming removed 2 bases from V and 3 bases from J, with 8 bases in between. This CDR3 region has 14 residues. The CDR3 region has the DNA TGCGCCAGCAGCCAATGGGAGATTGGAAACACCATATATTTT. Amino acid sequence: CASSQWEIGNTIYF.

J is TRBJ2-3 and V is TRBV11-1, with unresolved D. Trimming removed 4 bases from V and 6 bases from J, with 5 bases in between. Germline loops: CDR1 SGHAT, CDR2 FQDESV (reference sequence). CDR3 length equals 11 residues. The CDR3 DNA reads as TGTGCCAGCAGCTCTATTGATACGCAGTATTTT. Residues: CASSSIDTQYF. Complete variable domain (other parts from reference TRBV11-1 and TRBJ2-3): EAEVAQSPRYKITEKSQAVAFWCDPISGHATLYWYRQILGQGPELLVQFQDESVVDDSQLPKDRFSAERLKGVDSTLKIQPAELGDSAMYLCASSSIDTQYFGPGTRLTVL.

This clone appeared a few times. The chain uses TRBV18 and TRBJ2-7; TRBD1 matches 12 bases. Trimming removed 3 bases from V and 5 bases from J; junction bases left unmatched: 5. Germline V lookup: CDR1 KGHSH, CDR2 LQKENI. This CDR3 spans 15 amino acids. The CDR3 here is CASSPGTGGGHEQYF. The DNA of the CDR3 is TGTGCCAGCTCACCTGGGACAGGGGGCGGGCACGAGCAGTACTTC.

The rearrangement uses TRBV5-1 and TRBJ2-2; 8 bases align to TRBD1. J lost 8 bases, V lost 4 bases, and 4 bases had no gene match. The CDR3 has 13 residues. From germline, CDR1 is SGHRS and CDR2 YFSETQ. The CDR3 loop reads CASSVDREGELFF. The DNA for the CDR3 is TGCGCCAGCAGCGTGGACAGGGAAGGGGAGCTGTTTTTT. The entire variable domain, with the rest obtained from reference TRBV5-1 and TRBJ2-2, is as follows: KAGVTQTPRYLIKTRGQQVTLSCSPISGHRSVSWYQQTPGQGLQFLFEYFSETQRNKGNFPGRFSGRQFSNSRSEMNVSTLELGDSALYLCASSVDREGELFFGEGSRLTVL.

The V call is TRBV25-1, the J call TRBJ2-7, with a tentative D call TRBD1 (6 bases). Germline-derived CDR1 and CDR2 are MGHDK and SYGVNS. The V gene lost 4 bases and the J gene lost 2 bases, with 21 bases spanning the gap. This CDR3 has 17 residues. This CDR3 is CASSGAGAAFITYEQYF. The CDR3 region has the DNA TGTGCCAGCAGTGGGGCAGGGGCTGCTTTCATCACCTACGAGCAGTACTTC.

Note on this clone: Possible read error: a much larger clone is one base away. CDR3 bases: TGTGCCAGCAGCTTAGGGGACAGAAACTATGGCTACACCTTC. Translation gives CASSLGDRNYGYTF. The V call is TRBV7-2, the J call TRBJ1-2; 7 bases agree with TRBD1. The CDR3 covers 14 residues. The J segment lost 2 bases and the V segment lost 1 base, leaving 1 base of the junction unmatched. Germline V lookup: CDR1 SGHTA, CDR2 FQGNSA. Full variable domain (remainder filled in from reference TRBV7-2 and TRBJ1-2): GAGVSQSPSNKVTEKGKDVELRCDPISGHTALYWYRQSLGQGLEFLIYFQGNSAPDKSGLPSDRFSAERTGGSVSTLTIQRTQQEDSAVYLCASSLGDRNYGYTFGSGTRLTVV.

The chain uses TRBV19 and TRBJ1-1; D might be TRBD1 (6 bases). Germline assignment: CDR1 LNHDA and CDR2 SQIVND (reference sequence). The CDR3 covers 13 residues. V lost 9 bases and J lost 1, with 12 bases in between. CDR3: CASSYRENTEAFF. As DNA, the CDR3 is TGTGCCAGCTCTTACAGGGAGAACACTGAAGCTTTCTTT.

The chain couples TRBV6-5 to TRBJ1-4; D is ambiguous. This CDR3 has 15 residues. Germline loops: CDR1 MNHEY, CDR2 SVGAGI. V was cut by 6 bases and J by 8 bases, with 19 bases left in between. The CDR3: CASSAMTPRGEKLFF. CDR3 DNA sequence: TGTGCCAGCAGCGCCATGACCCCCCGAGGCGAAAAACTGTTTTTT.

This chain connects TRBV29-1 to TRBJ2-2, with D tentatively TRBD2 (7 bases). The length of the CDR3 is 14 residues. Germline CDR1 and CDR2: SQVTM and ANQGSEA. Trimming shortened V by 7 bases and J by 1 base, and 13 bases separated the two germline ends. This CDR3 reads CSARGALNTGELFF. DNA of the CDR3: TGCAGCGCCCGGGGGGCGCTGAACACCGGGGAGCTGTTTTTT.

This clone showed up just a few times. The V and J genes are TRBV4-1 and TRBJ1-1; the D is unclear. The CDR3 runs to 14 residues. Germline CDR1 MGHRA, CDR2 YSYEKL. The ends were cut back, 2 bases at V and 3 bases at J, with 10 bases in the middle. The CDR3 DNA sequence: TGCGCCAGCAGCCAACAAATAGGAGACACTGAAGCTTTCTTT. Translation: CASSQQIGDTEAFF.

The rearrangement uses TRBV21-1 and TRBJ2-2; TRBD1 was called by the table and not checked on the DNA. TRBV21-1 represents a pseudogene. The CDR3 covers 19 residues. CDR3 coding DNA: TGTGCCAGCAGCAGATGTAGGGGGCCGGGTCGTACCCAAACCGGGGAGCTGTTTTTT. Its protein product is CASSRCRGPGRTQTGELFF.

This clone occurred once. The J gene is TRBJ2-6, the V gene TRBV5-1; D tentatively fits TRBD1 or TRBD2 (5 bases each). Germline V CDR1 and CDR2: SGHRS, YFSETQ. V shed 5 bases and J shed 0 bases, with 18 bases lying between them. This CDR3 has 18 amino acids. CDR3 amino acids: CASRPYPEGNSGANVLTF. CDR3 bases: TGCGCCAGCAGACCCTACCCAGAGGGGAACTCTGGGGCCAACGTCCTGACTTTC. Full variable domain (rest looked up from reference TRBV5-1 and TRBJ2-6): KAGVTQTPRYLIKTRGQQVTLSCSPISGHRSVSWYQQTPGQGLQFLFEYFSETQRNKGNFPGRFSGRQFSNSRSEMNVSTLELGDSALYLCASRPYPEGNSGANVLTFGAGSRLTVL.

This clone was found once. V and J are TRBV7-9 and TRBJ2-2; D possibly corresponds to TRBD1 (6 bases). Germline assignment: CDR1 SEHNR and CDR2 FQNEAQ (reference sequence). The V and J ends lost 2 bases and 8 bases respectively, with 12 bases between them. This CDR3 comprises 14 residues. The CDR3 region has the DNA TGTGCCAGCAGCTTAAGGGGGACCTCGGGGGAGCTGTTTTTT. Its protein is CASSLRGTSGELFF.

The rearrangement links TRBV4-3 to TRBJ2-5; TRBD2 aligns across 7 bases. V trimming: 0 bases; J trimming: 2 bases; junction bases outside the gene matches: 3. This CDR3 is built from 15 residues. Germline CDR1 LGHNA, CDR2 YSLEER. Here the CDR3 DNA reads TGCGCCAGCAGCCAAGACGGGACTATTCAAGAGACCCAGTACTTC. It translates to CASSQDGTIQETQYF.

The V call is TRBV4-2, the J call TRBJ2-5, with 8 bases identical to TRBD2. The DNA end lines up better with TRBJ2-7; the J call may be wrong. Germline V lookup: CDR1 LGHNA, CDR2 YNFKEQ. This CDR3 comprises 15 residues. The CDR3 reads CASSQDRGGSYEQYF. CDR3 sequence (DNA): TGTGCCAGCAGCCAAGATCGGGGGGGCTCCTACGAGCAGTACTTC.

This sequence joins TRBV30 and TRBJ1-1; D might be TRBD1 (5 bases). The CDR3 runs to 12 residues. The V and J ends lost 5 bases and 2 bases respectively, with 9 bases between them. Germline CDR1 reads GTSNPN; CDR2 reads SVGIG (reference sequence). The CDR3 nucleotides are TGTGCCTGGGGGAGGGGAAACACTGAAGCTTTCTTT. It is translated as CAWGRGNTEAFF. Full variable domain (rest looked up from reference TRBV30 and TRBJ1-1): SQTIHQWPATLVQPVGSPLSLECTVEGTSNPNLYWYRQAAGRGLQLLFYSVGIGQISSEVPQNLSASRPQDRQFILSSKKLLLSDSGFYLCAWGRGNTEAFFGQGTRLTVV.

The CDR3 nucleotides are TGTGCCAGCAGAGGCGGGGGCCACTCCTACAATGAGCAGTTCTTC. It encodes CASRGGGHSYNEQFF. The chain uses TRBV2 and TRBJ2-1; D might be TRBD2 (7 bases). In germline, CDR1 is SNHLY, CDR2 FYNNEI. The CDR3 has 15 amino acids. Deletions cut 6 bases from V and 0 bases from J, with 12 bases between.

The chain links TRBV18 to TRBJ1-1, with 7 bases matching TRBD1. The CDR3 loop spans 16 amino acids. Per germline, CDR1 KGHSH and CDR2 LQKENI. Germline trimming cut 1 base from V and 3 bases from J; bases unmatched to any gene: 8. The CDR3 loop reads CASSPRSRGRDTEAFF. CDR3 in DNA: TGTGCCAGCTCACCACGAAGTAGGGGGCGGGACACTGAAGCTTTCTTT.

This chain links TRBV6-2 or TRBV6-3 with TRBJ1-6; perhaps TRBD1 as D (6 bases). This CDR3 region has 14 residues. V shed 2 bases and J shed 8 bases, with 10 bases lying between them. CDR1 and CDR2 from the germline V gene are MNHEY and SVGEGT. For the CDR3, the DNA is TGTGCCAGCAGTTACCAAGGGGGGGATTCACCCCTCCACTTT. It yields the protein CASSYQGGDSPLHF.

This clone came up once. The chain joins TRBV7-9 to TRBJ1-5; D is uncertain. Germline V lookup: CDR1 SEHNR, CDR2 FQNEAQ (reference sequence). V lost 4 bases and J 3 bases, leaving 13 bases between the germline ends. This CDR3 has 15 residues. The DNA for the CDR3 is TGTGCCAGCAGCTCGGACCGGAGTTTCAATCAGCCCCAGCATTTT. Translated: CASSSDRSFNQPQHF.